Below, 5 T cell receptor beta chains from the same sample are listed, as sequenced in a study of blood T cell repertoires in COVID-19. Libraries were prepared by immunoSEQ multiplex PCR; TCRdb keeps only in-frame clonotypes and omits some of them. The sample carries fewer than 85,000 clones, around 76% recorded once. Sequencing was performed on peripheral blood. The receptors originated from a woman aged 80 or over with active or convalescent COVID-19.

The V gene is TRBV19, the J gene TRBJ2-5, with no clear D. Trimming pared 7 bases from V and 4 bases from J, leaving 13 bases between. The CDR3 totals 13 residues. Germline CDR1 reads LNHDA; CDR2 reads SQIVND (reference sequence). The CDR3 DNA is TGTGCCAGTATGAGTGAGGATGGAGAGACCCAGTACTTC. Translating it yields CASMSEDGETQYF.

This clone was detected only a few times. This chain links TRBV7-8 with TRBJ2-7; TRBD2 is a possible D gene (6 bases). In germline, CDR1 is SGHVS, CDR2 FQNEAQ. Trimming stripped 0 bases from V and 2 bases from J, with 14 bases between. The CDR3 has 16 amino acids. CDR3 nucleotides: TGTGCCAGCAGCTTAGCGGGGACTCGAATTCCCTACGAGCAGTACTTC. The encoded protein is CASSLAGTRIPYEQYF.

J is TRBJ1-4 and V is TRBV5-1; tentative D call: TRBD1 (5 bases). CDR3 length: 14 residues. In germline, CDR1 is SGHRS, CDR2 YFSETQ. Trimming stripped 5 bases from V and 5 bases from J, with 13 bases between. In nucleotides, the CDR3 is TGCGCCAGCAGGATAGACAGCGAAAATGAAAAACTGTTTTTT. This codes for CASRIDSENEKLFF.

This clone has just a few counts. The CDR3 region is CASSKGQGGSYNSPLHF. The CDR3 nucleotides are TGTGCCAGCAGCAAAGGACAGGGAGGCTCCTATAATTCACCCCTCCACTTT. The chain joins TRBV7-2 to TRBJ1-6; 8 bases match TRBD1. The CDR3 is made up of 17 amino acids. CDR1 and CDR2 (germline): SGHTA, FQGNSA. The V gene end was trimmed by 5 bases and the J gene end by 0 bases; junction bases not matched to a gene: 6.

The genes are TRBV5-1 and TRBJ2-4; TRBD1 matches at 9 bases. Trimming at V came to 4 bases and at J to 9 bases, leaving 8 bases not matched to a gene. Germline values: CDR1 SGHRS, CDR2 YFSETQ. The CDR3 covers 14 residues. CDR3 nucleotides: TGCGCCAGCAGCCCGGCGGGGACAGGGAGCATTCAGTACTTC. Protein: CASSPAGTGSIQYF.